This T cell receptor beta chain was documented in a study of cytomegalovirus exposure and HLA in healthy donors. Study summary: Among over 350 genotyped donors, around 81% fell in the Caucasian-associated ancestry cluster. Study-wide points: With DRB1 most and HLA-C fewest, TCR association rates differed between HLA loci in a later analysis.

At collection, donors were nominally healthy, but unrecorded immune exposures were probable. This clone was detected a few times. The antigen is unknown. The study ran its PCR with 60 Vbeta and 13 Jbeta primers. Sequencing used immunoSEQ multiplex PCR; TCRdb keeps in-frame clones, though not all of them. The table shows around 140,000 clones, with roughly 9.8% occurring only once. V gave up 5 bases and J gave up 2 bases; unmatched junction bases: 1. Germline V lookup: CDR1 MNHNY, CDR2 SVGAGI (reference sequence). There are 13 residues in the CDR3. The TCR comes from a man over 45 in good health and CMV-seronegative. This chain links TRBV6-6 with TRBJ2-7; 9 bases are shared with TRBD1. What was sequenced was PBMCs. CDR3 loop: CASSRDRAYEQYF. The DNA for the CDR3 is TGTGCCAGCAGTCGGGACAGGGCCTACGAGCAGTACTTC.